This TCR beta chain originates from a study of HIV-infected patients and healthy controls. Study findings and constraints: HIV+ repertoires were severely depleted of MAIT alpha-chain CDR3s, unlike healthy controls.

The V gene lost 4 bases and the J gene lost 7 bases, with 5 bases spanning the gap. Looked up from germline, CDR1 is MDHEN and CDR2 is SYDVKM. The CDR3 runs 11 residues. This clonotype is labeled as medium-sized (0.01 to 0.1%). The antigen is not known. Reverse transcription used approximately 500 ng RNA and constant-region primers for alpha and beta. Using multiplexing indices, alpha and beta chain libraries were generated apart by chain-specific third strand synthesis. TCRdb processed the 5' RACE reads anew with MiXCR; each CDR3 protein has one entry. Here the sample spans about 18,000 distinct CDR3 sequences, 10% to 15% being singletons. All unsorted peripheral T cells were captured because whole blood was used without fractionation.

The sample comprised blood. This clonotype was obtained from an adult in good health. The rearrangement links TRBV28 to TRBJ2-1; D remains ambiguous. CDR3 amino acids: CASSSSNEQFF. The CDR3 DNA is TGTGCCAGCAGTTCCTCTAATGAGCAGTTCTTC.